The 29 T cell receptor beta chains presented below share a single source sample, sequenced in a study of T cells in Graves' hyperthyroidism and ophthalmopathy (dated by TCRdb to about 2019). To prepare the library, multiplex PCR was applied. Sequencing used an Illumina HiSeq 2000. Amplification of TCR beta CDR3 regions was carried out from RNA transcripts. The first round of RT-PCR for the TCR CDR3 was performed with the HTBI primer set and the Qiagen OneStep RT-PCR kit. The public reads were quality trimmed at Q25 with fastp and then assembled into clones with MiXCR by TCRdb, keeping productive beta chains. Records with the same CDR3 protein are collapsed into one entry carrying the most frequent genes and DNA. This sample gives over 500,000 distinct CDR3 sequences in total; 13% to 15% of them show up just once. Jointly, the top ten make up 11% to 15% of the sample. Sequences were obtained from blood. The source is a woman aged 40 to 50 with Graves' hyperthyroidism.

V gene TRBV29-1 combines with J gene TRBJ2-5; D perhaps matches TRBD1 (5 bases). This CDR3 has 12 amino acids. Germline assignment: CDR1 SQVTM and CDR2 ANQGSEA. Trimming stripped 2 bases from V and 5 bases from J, with 9 bases between. CDR3 amino acids: CSVETGRETQYF. CDR3 sequence (DNA): TGCAGCGTTGAAACAGGACGGGAGACCCAGTACTTC.

This clonotype has a handful of counts. The V gene is TRBV4-2, the J gene TRBJ2-7; D perhaps matches TRBD1 (6 bases). Germline V gives CDR1 LGHNA, CDR2 YNFKEQ. This CDR3 spans 15 amino acids. V was clipped by 0 bases and J by 2 bases, with 11 bases between them. The CDR3, as DNA: TGTGCCAGCAGCCAAGATCGCGGACAGCCCTACGAGCAGTACTTC. Its translation is CASSQDRGQPYEQYF.

This clonotype occurred many times. This chain uses TRBV13 with TRBJ2-1; TRBD2 is a possible D gene (5 bases). Germline V gene lookup returns CDR1 PRHDT and CDR2 FYEKMQ (reference sequence). Trimming pared 1 base from V and 0 bases from J, leaving 10 bases between. CDR3 length equals 16 residues. CDR3 residues: CASSLVGSGSYNEQFF. DNA for the CDR3: TGTGCCAGCAGCTTAGTTGGCAGCGGCTCCTACAATGAGCAGTTCTTC.

V and J are TRBV12-5 and TRBJ1-1; 7 positions agree with TRBD1. CDR1 and CDR2 from the germline V gene are LGHNT and FRNRAP. CDR3 length equals 13 residues. After removal of 6 bases from V and 10 bases from J, the junction contained 11 bases not matched to a gene. The CDR3 nucleotides read TGTGCTAGTGGCCCCTCAGGGGGACATGGAGCTTTCTTT. It yields the protein CASGPSGGHGAFF.

This clonotype came up a few times. The CDR3, as DNA: TGTGCCAGCAGTGGGAGGGGACTAGCGGGGAGTATGACCTACAATGAGCAGTTCTTC. The encoded protein is CASSGRGLAGSMTYNEQFF. The rearrangement joins TRBV25-1 to TRBJ2-1; 13 bases are shared with TRBD2. CDR3 length equals 19 residues. Germline CDR1 reads MGHDK; CDR2 reads SYGVNS. The V segment lost 4 bases and the J segment 2 bases; nucleotides outside the gene matches: 11.

A note on this clonotype: One end of the junction is discordant with germline, which a read error may explain. V and J are TRBV2 and TRBJ2-1; TRBD2 aligns across 8 bases. This CDR3 contains 12 residues. Germline values: CDR1 SNHLY, CDR2 FYNNEI. The CDR3 sequence is CAGREGTNEQLF. The CDR3 DNA reads TGTGCCGGCCGGGAGGGTACGAATGAGCAGCTCTTC.

This clonotype was seen only a few times. The V and J genes are TRBV10-1 and TRBJ2-2; TRBD1 is a possible D gene (6 bases). The germline V gene encodes CDR1 WNHNN and CDR2 SYGVQD (reference sequence). The CDR3 runs to 13 residues. V lost 7 bases to trimming and J lost 4 bases, with 10 bases between them. For the CDR3, the DNA is TGCGCCAGCAACGGACAGCTCACCGGGGAGCTGTTTTTT. Translating it yields CASNGQLTGELFF.

The chain combines TRBV6-1 with TRBJ2-3, with D perhaps TRBD1 (6 bases). The CDR3 has 15 residues. Germline V lookup: CDR1 MNHNS, CDR2 SASEGT. The V gene lost 6 bases and the J gene lost 0 bases, with 13 bases spanning the gap. In DNA form, the CDR3 reads TGTGCCAGCAGGAACAGGGTAGGAAGCACAGATACGCAGTATTTT. Translated: CASRNRVGSTDTQYF.

Concerning this clonotype: This may stem from a read error, because a much larger clone lies one nucleotide away. V gene TRBV12-3 or TRBV12-4 combines with J gene TRBJ2-1; TRBD2 is a possible D gene (6 bases). The CDR3 is made up of 13 amino acids. The CDR3 DNA reads TGTGCCAGCAGGGACTACTCCTACAATGAGCGGTTCTTC. This encodes CASRDYSYNERFF.

This chain links TRBV28 with TRBJ2-1, with D unresolved. V was pared by 8 bases and J by 6 bases, with 11 bases between. The CDR3 has 12 residues. Germline values: CDR1 MDHEN, CDR2 SYDVKM. The CDR3 bases are TGTGCCAGCTGGAATGGCGTCAATGAGCAGTTCTTC. Translation: CASWNGVNEQFF.

The chain links TRBV20-1 to TRBJ1-5; D gene ambiguous. This CDR3 is built from 16 residues. The germline gives CDR1 DFQATT, CDR2 SNEGSKA (reference sequence). Trimming removed 0 bases from V and 3 bases from J, with 15 bases in between. CDR3 coding DNA: TGCAGTGCTAGAGATCCGCTCGGTCGGGACAATCAGCCCCAGCATTTT. It translates to CSARDPLGRDNQPQHF.

The V call is TRBV18, the J call TRBJ2-6, with D perhaps TRBD2 (6 bases). V gave up 0 bases and J gave up 2 bases, with 8 bases separating them. This CDR3 has 16 residues. Germline loops: CDR1 KGHSH, CDR2 LQKENI. CDR3 bases: TGTGCCAGCTCACCACCGCGGGAAACTGGGGCCAACGTCCTGACTTTC. Amino acids: CASSPPRETGANVLTF.

In its sample, this clonotype was seen many times. The chain joins TRBV20-1 to TRBJ1-1; D is perhaps TRBD1 (5 bases). The CDR3 consists of 14 residues. Germline CDR1 DFQATT, CDR2 SNEGSKA (reference sequence). Trimming stripped 6 bases from V and 1 base from J, with 15 bases between. CDR3 sequence (DNA): TGCAGTGCCCTAGAACTTAGGGGGAACACTGAAGCTTTCTTT. Its protein product is CSALELRGNTEAFF.

This clonotype was counted only a few times. V usage is TRBV3-1 and J usage is TRBJ1-3; no definite D call. The CDR3 has 13 residues. Between the trimmed V and J ends, which lost 0 bases and 8 bases, there was a span of 8 bases. Germline lookup yields CDR1 LGHDT and CDR2 YNNKEL (reference sequence). CDR3 sequence: CASSQEGGDTIYF. CDR3 DNA: TGTGCCAGCAGCCAAGAAGGTGGGGACACCATATATTTT.

The gene calls are TRBV19 and TRBJ2-7; D tentatively fits TRBD1 or TRBD2 (5 bases each). Trimming shortened V by 7 bases and J by 5 bases, and 18 bases separated the two germline ends. The CDR3 has 14 amino acids. CDR1 is LNHDA, CDR2 SQIVND, per germline (reference sequence). Here the CDR3 DNA reads TGTGCCAGTACTCACGGGCAGGGAGTCAACGAGCAGTACTTC. It codes for CASTHGQGVNEQYF. Combining the CDR3 with reference TRBV19 and TRBJ2-7 gives the whole variable domain DGGITQSPKYLFRKEGQNVTLSCEQNLNHDAMYWYRQDPGQGLRLIYYSQIVNDFQKGDIAEGYSVSREKKESFPLTVTSAQKNPTAFYLCASTHGQGVNEQYFGPGTRLTVT.

There are many counts of this clonotype. This chain connects TRBV27 to TRBJ1-1; a possible D gene is TRBD1 (5 bases). V lost 3 bases and J lost 4, with 12 bases in between. The germline V gene has CDR1 MNHEY and CDR2 SMNVEV (reference sequence). The CDR3 spans 14 residues. The CDR3 protein is CASSFSGGSTEAFF. In DNA, the CDR3 is TGTGCCAGCAGTTTTTCTGGGGGGTCCACTGAAGCTTTCTTT.

This chain uses TRBV6-1 with TRBJ1-4; D call uncertain. The germline gives CDR1 MNHNS, CDR2 SASEGT. Trimming shortened V by 5 bases and J by 4 bases, and 11 bases separated the two germline ends. The length of the CDR3 is 14 residues. The CDR3 here is CASSRGRNNEKLFF. DNA of the CDR3: TGTGCCAGCAGTCGCGGACGGAATAATGAAAAACTGTTTTTT.

The rearrangement links TRBV7-8 to TRBJ2-5; no clear D. Trimming took 0 bases from V and 0 from J, leaving 8 bases between them. CDR1 SGHVS and CDR2 FQNEAQ come from the germline V gene. The CDR3 has 15 residues. As DNA, the CDR3 is TGTGCCAGCAGCTTAGCGTACTGGGACCAAGAGACCCAGTACTTC. Protein product: CASSLAYWDQETQYF. The variable domain in full, with the rest retrieved from reference TRBV7-8 and TRBJ2-5, is GAGVSQSPRYKVAKRGQDVALRCDPISGHVSLFWYQQALGQGPEFLTYFQNEAQLDKSGLPSDRFFAERPEGSVSTLKIQRTQQEDSAVYLCASSLAYWDQETQYFGPGTRLLVL.

This clonotype has just a few counts. The V call is TRBV20-1, the J call TRBJ2-5; TRBD1 matches at 8 bases. Germline V CDR1 and CDR2: DFQATT, SNEGSKA (reference sequence). V trimming: 0 bases; J trimming: 4 bases; junction bases outside the gene matches: 4. The CDR3 has 14 amino acids. CDR3 in DNA: TGCAGTGCTAGAGATGCAGGGGGCGCAGAGACCCAGTACTTC. Translated, it gives CSARDAGGAETQYF.

The chain couples TRBV11-2 to TRBJ2-7; possibly TRBD2 for D (6 bases). V was cut by 6 bases and J by 3 bases, with 15 bases left in between. The V gene's germline CDR1 is SGHAT and CDR2 FQNNGV. The CDR3 sequence is 14 residues long. DNA for the CDR3: TGTGCCAGCAGAGGTAAACCGGGAGTCTACGAGCAGTACTTC. Its translation: CASRGKPGVYEQYF.

In its sample, this clonotype was seen many times. The V call is TRBV3-1, the J call TRBJ2-1, with TRBD2 matching over 9 bases. Germline V lookup: CDR1 LGHDT, CDR2 YNNKEL (reference sequence). Trimming at V came to 6 bases and at J to 7 bases, leaving 7 bases not matched to a gene. The CDR3 has 14 residues. The CDR3 protein is CASRISGSGNEQFF. DNA of the CDR3: TGTGCCAGCAGGATTAGCGGGAGTGGTAATGAGCAGTTCTTC.

This clonotype was counted between two and nine times. J is TRBJ2-5 and V is TRBV5-1; tentative D call: TRBD1 (6 bases). The CDR3 loop spans 15 amino acids. Trimming cost V 0 bases and J 5 bases, with 14 bases left between them. Germline loops: CDR1 SGHRS, CDR2 YFSETQ. CDR3 region: CASSLEDRTWETQYF. CDR3 DNA sequence: TGCGCCAGCAGCTTGGAAGACAGGACATGGGAGACCCAGTACTTC.

This clonotype turned up a few times. This rearrangement joins TRBV6-1 to TRBJ1-4; possible D gene TRBD1, 6 bases. Trimming took 9 bases from V and 5 from J, leaving 13 bases between them. The CDR3 has 13 residues. Germline V gene data show CDR1 as MNHNS and CDR2 as SASEGT. The CDR3: CASGGGQNEKLFF. CDR3 bases: TGTGCCAGTGGGGGGGGGCAGAATGAAAAACTGTTTTTT.

This clonotype showed up just a few times. The chain combines TRBV13 with TRBJ2-7; 8 bases are a match to TRBD2. Per the germline V gene, CDR1 is PRHDT and CDR2 is FYEKMQ (reference sequence). The trim removed 5 bases at V and 6 bases at J, leaving 12 bases unmatched. The CDR3 contains 15 residues. Written as DNA, the CDR3 is TGTGCCAGCAGCCAGAGGGTTAGCGGGGACCGCGAGCAGTACTTC. Amino acids: CASSQRVSGDREQYF.

The table lists this clonotype with a few counts. The chain recombines TRBV5-1 with TRBJ2-2, with D hard to call. Germline lookup yields CDR1 SGHRS and CDR2 YFSETQ. The CDR3 runs to 15 residues. Trimming removed 2 bases at V and 1 base at J, with 9 bases between. As DNA, the CDR3 is TGCGCCAGCAGCTTAAGTTTTGTGAACACCGGGGAGCTGTTTTTT. Amino acids: CASSLSFVNTGELFF.

The chain recombines TRBV12-3 or TRBV12-4 with TRBJ1-1, with D unresolved. Deletions cut 7 bases from V and 6 bases from J, with 12 bases between. This CDR3 is built from 12 residues. The CDR3 region is CASNDGGSEAFF. CDR3 nucleotide sequence: TGTGCCAGCAACGATGGAGGGTCTGAAGCTTTCTTT.

This clonotype was picked up a small number of times. This rearrangement joins TRBV19 to TRBJ2-3, with TRBD2 as a possible D gene (6 bases). The germline V gene encodes CDR1 LNHDA and CDR2 SQIVND (reference sequence). Trimming shortened V by 4 bases and J by 9 bases, and 17 bases separated the two germline ends. The CDR3 runs 14 residues. The CDR3 is CASSTRASEETQYF. As DNA, the CDR3 is TGTGCCAGTAGTACCCGGGCTAGCGAGGAGACGCAGTATTTT.

The chain combines TRBV30 with TRBJ2-3, with TRBD1 matching over 8 bases. The CDR3 is 12 residues long. Germline V gene data show CDR1 as GTSNPN and CDR2 as SVGIG (reference sequence). V lost 4 bases to trimming and J lost 5 bases; unmatched junction nucleotides: 2. CDR3 sequence reads: CAWTGGIDTQYF. The CDR3 coding sequence is TGTGCCTGGACAGGGGGCATAGATACGCAGTATTTT.

The chain is built from TRBV3-1 and TRBJ1-1; no reliable D call. Germline CDR1 is LGHDT and CDR2 is YNNKEL (reference sequence). This CDR3 region has 15 residues. V was shortened by 0 bases and J by 1 base, with 9 bases between the two germline ends. The CDR3: CASSQEALRNTEAFF. The DNA of the CDR3 is TGTGCCAGCAGCCAAGAGGCATTGAGGAACACTGAAGCTTTCTTT.